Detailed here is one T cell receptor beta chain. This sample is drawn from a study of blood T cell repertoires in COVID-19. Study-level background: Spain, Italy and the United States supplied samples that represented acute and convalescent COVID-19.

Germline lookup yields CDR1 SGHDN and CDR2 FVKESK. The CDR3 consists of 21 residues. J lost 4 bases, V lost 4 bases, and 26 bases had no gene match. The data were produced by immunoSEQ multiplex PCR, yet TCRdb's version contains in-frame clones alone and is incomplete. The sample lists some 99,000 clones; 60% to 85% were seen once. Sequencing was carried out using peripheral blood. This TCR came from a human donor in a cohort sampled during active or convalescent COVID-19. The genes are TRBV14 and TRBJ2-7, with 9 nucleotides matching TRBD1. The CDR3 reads CASSPLSFSLLELGQGYEQYF. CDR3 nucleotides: TGTGCCAGCAGCCCACTTTCTTTCTCGTTACTTGAATTAGGACAGGGGTACGAGCAGTACTTC.